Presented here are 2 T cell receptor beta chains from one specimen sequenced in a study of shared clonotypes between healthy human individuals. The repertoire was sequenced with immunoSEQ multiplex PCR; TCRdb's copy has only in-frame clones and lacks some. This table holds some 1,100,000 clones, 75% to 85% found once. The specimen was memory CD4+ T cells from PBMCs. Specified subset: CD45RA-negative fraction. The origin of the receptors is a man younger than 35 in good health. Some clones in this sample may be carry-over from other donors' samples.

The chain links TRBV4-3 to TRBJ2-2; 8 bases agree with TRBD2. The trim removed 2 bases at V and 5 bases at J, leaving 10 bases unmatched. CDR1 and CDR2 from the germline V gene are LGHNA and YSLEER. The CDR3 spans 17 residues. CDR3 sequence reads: CASSQRAGAVGTGELFF. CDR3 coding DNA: TGCGCCAGCAGCCAACGAGCGGGAGCGGTTGGGACCGGGGAGCTGTTTTTT.

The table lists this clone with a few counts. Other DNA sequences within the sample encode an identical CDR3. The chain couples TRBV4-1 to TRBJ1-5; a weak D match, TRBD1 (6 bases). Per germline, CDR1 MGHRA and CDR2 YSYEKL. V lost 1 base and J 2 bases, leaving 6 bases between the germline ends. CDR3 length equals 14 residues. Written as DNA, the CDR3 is TGCGCCAGCAGCCAAGGACAGGGCAATCAGCCCCAGCATTTT. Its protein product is CASSQGQGNQPQHF.